The T cell receptor (beta chain) described here comes from a study of T cell clonality in common variable immunodeficiency. Trimming pared 4 bases from V and 0 bases from J, leaving 10 bases between. Germline V gene data show CDR1 as DFQATT and CDR2 as SNEGSKA (reference sequence). There are 13 residues in the CDR3. Data came from immunoSEQ multiplex PCR; TCRdb stores just in-frame clones and leaves some out. This sample has tens of thousands of clones, each found more than once. This clone has a count of ten or more. The missing CDR3 end, 3 residues past where the read stops, is filled in from the germline J gene.

The receptor was isolated from a person aged 18-70 years in good health. The sample was peripheral blood mononuclear cells. This chain joins TRBV20-1 and TRBJ2-7, with D tentatively TRBD1 (5 bases). This CDR3 reads CSAILGVSYEQYF. Incomplete CDR3 DNA: TGCAGTGCTATCCTAGGGGTCTCCTACGAG.